This note documents a single T cell receptor beta chain sequence. Here immunoSEQ multiplex PCR was the method, and the copy in TCRdb shows in-frame clones only, minus some. The table has about 150,000 clones, 80% to 90% seen once. This sample is drawn from a study of T cell responses to AZD1222 COVID-19 vaccine. CDR1 SGHRS and CDR2 YFSETQ come from the germline V gene. Trimming removed 2 bases at V and 2 bases at J, with 10 bases between. There are 14 residues in the CDR3. This chain uses TRBV5-1 with TRBJ2-5, with D maybe TRBD1 (6 bases). The source is an adult in good health. The input for sequencing was peripheral blood, taken on day 0 of AZD1222 vaccination. The CDR3 reads CASSLTGTQETQYF. DNA for the CDR3: TGCGCCAGCAGCTTAACAGGGACGCAAGAGACCCAGTACTTC.